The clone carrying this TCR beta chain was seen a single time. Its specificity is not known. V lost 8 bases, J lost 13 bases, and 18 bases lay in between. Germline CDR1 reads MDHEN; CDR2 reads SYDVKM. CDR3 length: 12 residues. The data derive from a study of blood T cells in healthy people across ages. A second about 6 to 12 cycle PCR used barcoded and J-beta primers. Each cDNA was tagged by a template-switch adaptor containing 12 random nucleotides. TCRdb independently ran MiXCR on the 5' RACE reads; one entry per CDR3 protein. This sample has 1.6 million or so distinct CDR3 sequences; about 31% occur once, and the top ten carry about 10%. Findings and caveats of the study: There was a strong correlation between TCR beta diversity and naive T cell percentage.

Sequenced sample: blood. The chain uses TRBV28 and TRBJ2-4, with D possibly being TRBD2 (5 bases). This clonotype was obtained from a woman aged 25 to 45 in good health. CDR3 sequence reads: CASGRLDREQYF. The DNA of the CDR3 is TGTGCCAGCGGGCGGCTGGATAGGGAGCAGTACTTC.